A single sample gave rise to the 4 T cell receptor beta chains below, sequenced in a study of blood T cell repertoires in COVID-19. Assay used: immunoSEQ multiplex PCR; TCRdb lists only in-frame clones, some missing. Of approximately 140,000 clones detected, about 90% appear once; the ten largest clones hold less than 4.5%. Source material: peripheral blood. Source of these receptors: an older woman with active or convalescent COVID-19.

This chain connects TRBV18 to TRBJ2-7; TRBD1 aligns across 7 bases. In germline, CDR1 is KGHSH, CDR2 LQKENI. CDR3 length: 17 residues. V lost 0 bases and J lost 1; bases outside the gene matches: 9. The chain's CDR3 is CASSPPRGGAGSYEQYF. The CDR3 nucleotides read TGTGCCAGCTCACCACCGAGAGGGGGCGCAGGGTCCTACGAGCAGTACTTC.

V usage is TRBV24-1 and J usage is TRBJ2-3, with TRBD2 identical over 15 bases. V trimming: 9 bases; J trimming: 5 bases; junction bases outside the gene matches: 8. Germline V gene lookup returns CDR1 KGHDR and CDR2 SFDVKD. This CDR3 region has 16 residues. The CDR3 bases are TGTGCCACCTCAACGGGACTAGCGGGGGGAGGAGATACGCAGTATTTT. Translated, it gives CATSTGLAGGGDTQYF.

The J gene is TRBJ2-7, the V gene TRBV29-1, with TRBD1 matching over 9 bases. Germline CDR1 and CDR2: SQVTM and ANQGSEA. The J segment lost 5 bases and the V segment lost 8 bases, leaving 7 bases of the junction unmatched. The length of the CDR3 is 12 residues. CDR3 DNA: TGCAGCTTCCGGACAGGGGCAAACGAGCAGTACTTC. Its protein is CSFRTGANEQYF.

The chain links TRBV11-2 to TRBJ1-2, with TRBD1 identical over 8 bases. With 2 bases clipped from V and 5 bases from J, the junction kept 10 bases outside the gene matches. CDR3 size: 16 residues. Looked up from germline, CDR1 is SGHAT and CDR2 is FQNNGV. CDR3 bases: TGTGCCAGCAGCTTAAGTGAACAGGGGGTTTTGTATGGCTACACCTTC. Its protein product is CASSLSEQGVLYGYTF.